The sequence of this T cell receptor beta chain was determined in a study of radiation and T cells in renal cell carcinoma. The study, taken as a whole, reports: From baseline, blood top tumor clonotypes peaked at 2 weeks post-radiation.

Time point meaning: baseline pretreatment blood. Stated treatment: 15 Gy SBRT to primary tumor, nephrectomy 4 weeks later. The method was immunoSEQ multiplex PCR; TCRdb's version includes in-frame clones alone and lacks a portion of them. The table shows more than 140,000 clones, with around four fifths occurring only once. The germline CDR1 and CDR2 sequences are SGHRS and YFSETQ. The length of the CDR3 is 17 residues. V lost 4 bases to trimming and J lost 7 bases, with 21 bases between them. With respect to this clone: Its antigen is not identified.

The sequenced sample was blood, obtained from a patient whose treatment included radiotherapy and nephrectomy. The TCR sequence derives from a woman aged 45-59 years with renal cell carcinoma. The chain couples TRBV5-1 to TRBJ1-6; no clear D gene. This CDR3 reads CASSLSFRTTGNSPLHF. CDR3 DNA sequence: TGCGCCAGCAGCCTATCTTTTCGGACGACCGGGAATTCACCCCTCCACTTT.